The 25 T cell receptor beta chains below were found in one sample sequenced in a study of radiation and T cells in renal cell carcinoma. Here immunoSEQ multiplex PCR was the method, and the copy in TCRdb shows in-frame clones only, minus some. The sample consists of 140,000 or so clones, 75% to 90% of them appearing once. The time point was: blood 4 weeks post-SBRT, at nephrectomy. Treatment: 15 Gy SBRT to primary tumor, nephrectomy 4 weeks later. Source: blood, taken from a patient whose treatment included radiotherapy and nephrectomy. Receptor source: a woman aged 45-60 years with renal cell carcinoma.

J is TRBJ2-7 and V is TRBV4-2; 8 nucleotides agree with TRBD2. CDR1 is LGHNA, CDR2 YNFKEQ, per germline. With 4 bases clipped from V and 0 bases from J, the junction kept 8 bases outside the gene matches. CDR3 length: 16 amino acids. The CDR3 here is CASSLSQLADSYEQYF. CDR3 coding DNA: TGTGCCAGCAGCCTATCACAACTAGCGGACTCCTACGAGCAGTACTTC.

The V call is TRBV29-1, the J call TRBJ1-2; the match to TRBD1 covers 8 bases. This CDR3 has 13 amino acids. With V trimmed by 3 bases and J by 4 bases, 4 bases remained unmatched. Germline V lookup: CDR1 SQVTM, CDR2 ANQGSEA. CDR3 protein: CSVDRGRGYGYTF. In nucleotides, the CDR3 is TGCAGCGTTGACAGGGGGCGGGGCTATGGCTACACCTTC.

This clone was seen ten or more times. This chain connects TRBV28 to TRBJ1-1; 7 bases are a match to TRBD1. V lost 5 bases to trimming and J lost 3 bases; unmatched junction nucleotides: 6. The CDR3 length is 14 residues. Germline assignment: CDR1 MDHEN and CDR2 SYDVKM. The CDR3, as DNA: TGTGCCAGCAGTCCCCCGGGACAGTACACTGAAGCTTTCTTT. Translated, it gives CASSPPGQYTEAFF. Variable domain in full (rest from reference TRBV28 and TRBJ1-1): DVKVTQSSRYLVKRTGEKVFLECVQDMDHENMFWYRQDPGLGLRLIYFSYDVKMKEKGDIPEGYSVSREKKERFSLILESASTNQTSMYLCASSPPGQYTEAFFGQGTRLTVV.

The V gene is TRBV6-5, the J gene TRBJ2-2; no definite D call. CDR3 length: 12 amino acids. Germline CDR1 MNHEY, CDR2 SVGAGI. V gave up 6 bases and J gave up 0 bases, with 2 bases separating them. DNA for the CDR3: TGTGCCAGCAGATCGAACACCGGGGAGCTGTTTTTT. It encodes CASRSNTGELFF.

The genes are TRBV10-2 and TRBJ1-1; 8 bases agree with TRBD1. J lost 8 bases, V lost 1 base, and 3 bases had no gene match. CDR1 and CDR2 from the germline V gene are WSHSY and SAAADI. The CDR3 is 13 amino acids. The CDR3 here is CASSEYRGKEAFF. The CDR3 coding sequence is TGCGCCAGCAGTGAGTACAGGGGGAAAGAAGCTTTCTTT.

This chain links TRBV4-3 with TRBJ2-5; D call uncertain. This CDR3 contains 15 residues. Germline V CDR1 and CDR2: LGHNA, YSLEER. Between the trimmed V and J ends, which lost 0 bases and 1 base, there was a span of 9 bases. The CDR3 DNA follows: TGCGCCAGCAGCCAAGATCCAACCCCCCAAGAGACCCAGTACTTC. It specifies CASSQDPTPQETQYF.

J is TRBJ2-1 and V is TRBV6-5; 10 positions match TRBD2. V was pared by 2 bases and J by 7 bases, with 5 bases of the junction left unmatched. The germline CDR1 and CDR2 sequences are MNHEY and SVGAGI. This CDR3 spans 15 amino acids. DNA for the CDR3: TGTGCCAGCAGTTACGGGACTAGCGAGAAAAATGAGCAGTTCTTC. This translates into CASSYGTSEKNEQFF.

This rearrangement joins TRBV19 to TRBJ2-3; a possible D gene is TRBD1 (5 bases). Germline CDR1 is LNHDA and CDR2 is SQIVND (reference sequence). V lost 1 base to trimming and J lost 3 bases, with 8 bases between them. This CDR3 spans 14 amino acids. The CDR3 DNA reads TGTGCCAGTAGTATAGGGACACTTACAGATACGCAGTATTTT. Its protein is CASSIGTLTDTQYF.

The chain combines TRBV5-1 with TRBJ2-5; TRBD2 agrees at 7 bases. The CDR3 is 13 residues long. The trim removed 7 bases at V and 1 base at J, leaving 4 bases unmatched. CDR1 SGHRS and CDR2 YFSETQ come from the germline V gene. The CDR3 loop reads CASEAGAQETQYF. Written as DNA, the CDR3 is TGCGCCAGCGAGGCGGGAGCCCAAGAGACCCAGTACTTC. The full variable domain, in which reference TRBV5-1 and TRBJ2-5 provide the parts outside the CDR3, is KAGVTQTPRYLIKTRGQQVTLSCSPISGHRSVSWYQQTPGQGLQFLFEYFSETQRNKGNFPGRFSGRQFSNSRSEMNVSTLELGDSALYLCASEAGAQETQYFGPGTRLLVL.

CDR3: CASRAAGKDYGYTF. CDR3 coding DNA: TGTGCCAGCAGGGCCGCAGGGAAGGACTATGGCTACACCTTC. The chain links TRBV28 to TRBJ1-2; possible D gene TRBD1, 5 bases. This CDR3 has 14 amino acids. The V end lost 6 bases, the J end lost 3 bases, and 14 bases lay between the germline ends. The germline CDR1 and CDR2 sequences are MDHEN and SYDVKM.

This clone was observed once. The chain combines TRBV6-5 with TRBJ1-6; no firm D call. The CDR3 loop spans 15 amino acids. V lost 2 bases to trimming and J lost 0 bases, with 5 bases between them. The germline V gene encodes CDR1 MNHEY and CDR2 SVGAGI. The CDR3 DNA sequence: TGTGCCAGCAGTTACGGAAACTCCTATAATTCACCCCTCCACTTT. Translated: CASSYGNSYNSPLHF.

The sample holds one count of this clone. The chain links TRBV4-1 to TRBJ2-7, with D possibly being TRBD1 or TRBD2 (5 bases each). This CDR3 region has 15 residues. CDR1 is MGHRA and CDR2 is YSYEKL in the germline V gene. Trimming removed 3 bases from V and 0 bases from J, with 12 bases in between. CDR3 sequence: CASSQAGTASYEQYF. CDR3 in DNA: TGCGCCAGCAGCCAGGCAGGGACCGCCTCCTACGAGCAGTACTTC.

About this clone itself: This CDR3 is also generated by other DNA sequences in the sample. The chain carries TRBV18 and TRBJ1-5, with D uncertain. This CDR3 is 13 amino acids long. The germline V gene has CDR1 KGHSH and CDR2 LQKENI. The V end lost 2 bases, the J end lost 4 bases, and 6 bases lay between the germline ends. CDR3 DNA: TGTGCCAGCTCACCAGGTCAGAATCAGCCCCAGCATTTT. Translating it yields CASSPGQNQPQHF.

This clone was counted once. This chain uses TRBV6-5 with TRBJ1-1, with D maybe TRBD1 (5 bases). This CDR3 contains 14 residues. Trimming took 7 bases from V and 6 from J, leaving 18 bases between them. The germline gives CDR1 MNHEY, CDR2 SVGAGI. CDR3 sequence: CASTYSGGNAEAFF. The CDR3 DNA follows: TGTGCCAGCACCTACTCGGGGGGTAACGCTGAAGCTTTCTTT.

This chain uses TRBV27 with TRBJ1-4, with a weak D call TRBD1 (5 bases). The V and J ends lost 6 bases and 6 bases respectively, with 23 bases between them. Looked up from germline, CDR1 is MNHEY and CDR2 is SMNVEV (reference sequence). This CDR3 has 17 amino acids. The chain's CDR3 is CASRPVGVSSSYEKLFF. CDR3 sequence (DNA): TGTGCCAGCAGGCCGGTAGGGGTTTCGTCTTCGTATGAAAAACTGTTTTTT.

The chain combines TRBV19 with TRBJ1-6; TRBD1 matches at 9 bases. CDR3 length equals 15 residues. CDR1 is LNHDA, CDR2 SQIVND, per germline (reference sequence). Trimming cost V 1 base and J 9 bases; bases outside gene matches: 4. The chain's CDR3 is CASSIVGTGTSPLHF. CDR3 sequence (DNA): TGTGCCAGTAGTATAGTTGGGACAGGGACTTCACCCCTCCACTTT.

This clone was seen only a few times. For the CDR3, the DNA is TGCAGCGTTCTGACGACTTACACGGGCACTGAAGCTTTCTTT. Encoded protein: CSVLTTYTGTEAFF. The rearrangement links TRBV29-1 to TRBJ1-1; D unclear. Germline CDR1 reads SQVTM; CDR2 reads ANQGSEA. Deletions cut 5 bases from V and 4 bases from J, with 17 bases between. The CDR3 covers 14 residues.

The chain joins TRBV11-2 to TRBJ1-2, with D perhaps TRBD1 (6 bases). The CDR3 runs to 12 residues. V was cut by 4 bases and J by 8 bases, with 11 bases left in between. Germline assignment: CDR1 SGHAT and CDR2 FQNNGV. Here the CDR3 reads CASSSGVKGYTF. The DNA for the CDR3 is TGTGCCAGCAGCTCAGGGGTTAAGGGCTACACCTTC.

In DNA form, the CDR3 reads TGTGCCAGCAGACGACTAGCGGGGGAGCAGTACTTC. The encoded protein is CASRRLAGEQYF. The chain carries TRBV7-8 and TRBJ2-7; TRBD2 matches at 11 bases. Germline-derived CDR1 and CDR2 are SGHVS and FQNEAQ. The CDR3 contains 12 residues. After removal of 6 bases from V and 7 bases from J, the junction contained 2 bases not matched to a gene.

Here the CDR3 reads CASSYSQGAGETQYF. The DNA of the CDR3 is TGTGCCAGCAGTTACAGCCAGGGGGCGGGAGAGACCCAGTACTTC. J is TRBJ2-5 and V is TRBV6-5; 8 bases match TRBD1. The CDR3 consists of 15 residues. Germline V gives CDR1 MNHEY, CDR2 SVGAGI. Trimming at V came to 2 bases and at J to 4 bases, leaving 6 bases not matched to a gene.

V is TRBV28 and J is TRBJ2-2; D unresolved. This CDR3 spans 14 amino acids. Trimming removed 2 bases at V and 2 bases at J, with 6 bases between. Per the germline V gene, CDR1 is MDHEN and CDR2 is SYDVKM. Here the CDR3 DNA reads TGTGCCAGCAGTTTACCCACTAACACCGGGGAGCTGTTTTTT. Its protein product is CASSLPTNTGELFF.

The chain links TRBV10-3 to TRBJ2-2; D is uncertain. Germline V gene data show CDR1 as ENHRY and CDR2 as SYGVKD. The CDR3 sequence is 14 residues long. The V gene lost 2 bases and the J gene lost 4 bases, with 8 bases spanning the gap. The CDR3 DNA follows: TGTGCCATCAGTGAGGCCAGCTTCACCGGGGAGCTGTTTTTT. Translated: CAISEASFTGELFF.

The chain links TRBV11-2 to TRBJ1-1; TRBD1 is a possible D gene (6 bases). Trimming shortened V by 5 bases and J by 0 bases, and 13 bases separated the two germline ends. Germline V lookup: CDR1 SGHAT, CDR2 FQNNGV. The CDR3 totals 15 residues. CDR3 amino acids: CASSPGQGMNTEAFF. CDR3 DNA sequence: TGTGCCAGCAGCCCCGGGCAGGGGATGAACACTGAAGCTTTCTTT.

This chain uses TRBV7-6 with TRBJ2-7; the match to TRBD1 covers 8 bases. V lost 2 bases and J lost 4; bases outside the gene matches: 7. The germline CDR1 and CDR2 sequences are SGHVS and FNYEAQ. CDR3 length equals 15 residues. CDR3 nucleotides: TGTGCCAGCAGCTTAAGCGGACAGGGTGTTTACGAGCAGTACTTC. This encodes CASSLSGQGVYEQYF.

The chain is built from TRBV4-1 and TRBJ2-1, with a tentative D call TRBD2 (6 bases). The CDR3 has 17 amino acids. In germline, CDR1 is MGHRA, CDR2 YSYEKL. V lost 1 base, J lost 3 bases, and 16 bases lay in between. The CDR3 coding sequence is TGCGCCAGCAGCCAAGGGAGGGGATGGAAACTCTACAATGAGCAGTTCTTC. Translating it yields CASSQGRGWKLYNEQFF.